A single sample gave rise to the 10 T cell receptor beta chains below, sequenced in a study of T cells expressing NK-cell markers. No DNA is given; TCRdb re-called the 5' RACE reads and lists each CDR3 protein once. The sample totals fewer than 400,000 distinct CDR3 sequences; its top ten clones hold about 10%. Sequenced sample: blood T cells: a sorted CD56 or NKG2C T cell subset, CD4+ or CD8+ T cells, or bulk PBMC T cells (not recorded which). All receptors derive from a woman between 50 and 59 years old in good health.

The V call is TRBV4-1, the J call TRBJ1-4; the D call of TRBD1 rests on TCRdb alone, since no DNA is present to check it. Germline V gene lookup returns CDR1 MGHRA and CDR2 YSYEKL. This CDR3 has 18 amino acids. The CDR3 protein is CASSLSLGDRETGGKLFF.

The chain links TRBV6-6 to TRBJ2-1; TCRdb proposes TRBD2, but this gene call is untestable without DNA. The CDR3 is 15 amino acids. CDR1 MNHNY and CDR2 SVGAGI come from the germline V gene (reference sequence). The CDR3 sequence: CASRPPAEEDNEQFF.

The CDR3 here is CASSVKMTGSKKETQYF. The chain combines TRBV7-8 with TRBJ2-5; TCRdb names TRBD2, which stays unverified in the absence of DNA. The germline V gene has CDR1 SGHVS and CDR2 FQNEAQ. The CDR3 has 17 residues.

This sequence joins TRBV7-9 and TRBJ1-2; TCRdb outputs TRBD1, but without DNA this stays unchecked. This CDR3 is built from 13 residues. CDR1 SEHNR and CDR2 FQNEAQ come from the germline V gene (reference sequence). The CDR3 here is CASSPEGNYGYTF.

The genes are TRBV2 and TRBJ2-3. From germline, CDR1 is SNHLY and CDR2 FYNNEI. The CDR3 is made up of 15 amino acids. CDR3: CASSRRSFYTDTQYF.

The chain has TRBV30 and TRBJ2-7. The germline V gene has CDR1 GTSNPN and CDR2 SVGIG (reference sequence). The CDR3 length is 13 residues. CDR3 amino acids: CAWSEGFSYEQYF.

This chain uses TRBV20-1 with TRBJ1-1; TCRdb calls TRBD1, which cannot be checked without DNA. This CDR3 region has 14 residues. CDR1 is DFQATT, CDR2 SNEGSKA, per germline (reference sequence). The CDR3 sequence is CSARSGGTLSEAFF.

V gene TRBV5-1 combines with J gene TRBJ1-2; TCRdb's D call, TRBD1, is unchecked because there is no DNA. The germline CDR1 and CDR2 sequences are SGHRS and YFSETQ. The CDR3 runs to 14 residues. Here the CDR3 reads CASSSGTGEHGYTF.

The gene calls are TRBV5-1 and TRBJ2-1; TCRdb proposes TRBD2, but this gene call is untestable without DNA. Per germline, CDR1 SGHRS and CDR2 YFSETQ. This CDR3 spans 13 amino acids. The CDR3 here is CASSLQLSALWFF.

CDR3 residues: CAISPGSGNNEQFF. The chain recombines TRBV10-3 with TRBJ2-1; TCRdb's D gene call, TRBD1, goes unchecked for lack of DNA. The CDR3 has 14 amino acids. Germline values: CDR1 ENHRY, CDR2 SYGVKD.